These 21 T cell receptor beta chains share one sample of origin, sequenced in a study of cytomegalovirus exposure and HLA in healthy donors. The PCR had 60 Vbeta and 13 Jbeta primers. Only in-frame clones appear in the TCRdb table, and some are missing; sequencing was by immunoSEQ multiplex PCR. The sample yields roughly 140,000 clones, around 80% seen once. The sample consisted of PBMCs. The receptors originated from a young man in good health and CMV-seronegative.

This clone has just one count. This CDR3 is CSVLRDRQGGNYGYTF. In DNA, the CDR3 is TGCAGCGTTTTACGCGATCGACAGGGGGGGAACTATGGCTACACCTTC. The chain couples TRBV29-1 to TRBJ1-2; 9 nucleotides match TRBD1. CDR1 is SQVTM and CDR2 is ANQGSEA in the germline V gene. Unmatched junction bases numbered 12, after V lost 5 bases and J lost 2 bases. This CDR3 is built from 16 residues.

The chain is built from TRBV18 and TRBJ1-1; TRBD1 matches at 7 bases. Per the germline V gene, CDR1 is KGHSH and CDR2 is LQKENI. Germline trimming cut 5 bases from V and 4 bases from J; bases unmatched to any gene: 10. This CDR3 region has 15 residues. CDR3: CASSERQGRGTEAFF. CDR3 nucleotides: TGTGCCAGCTCAGAGAGACAGGGAAGGGGCACTGAAGCTTTCTTT.

This chain uses TRBV5-4 with TRBJ2-7; 8 bases map to TRBD1. This CDR3 is 16 amino acids long. J was trimmed by 1 base and V by 4 bases; bases with no gene match: 10. Germline V gene sequence: CDR1 SGHNT, CDR2 YYREEE (reference sequence). The CDR3 protein is CASSPRTGRSSYEQYF. CDR3 nucleotides: TGTGCCAGCAGCCCAAGGACAGGGCGATCTTCCTACGAGCAGTACTTC.

Concerning this clone itself: This same CDR3 is encoded by further DNA sequences in the sample. The chain is built from TRBV5-4 and TRBJ1-3; TRBD1 is a possible D gene (6 bases). CDR3 size: 14 residues. Trimming left V 2 bases short and J 0 bases short, with 6 bases between. The V gene's germline CDR1 is SGHNT and CDR2 YYREEE (reference sequence). The chain's CDR3 is CASSLGGSGNTIYF. CDR3 sequence (DNA): TGTGCCAGCAGCTTAGGGGGCTCTGGAAACACCATATATTTT. Full variable domain (outside the CDR3, taken from reference TRBV5-4 and TRBJ1-3): ETGVTQSPTHLIKTRGQQVTLRCSSQSGHNTVSWYQQALGQGPQFIFQYYREEENGRGNFPPRFSGLQFPNYSSELNVNALELDDSALYLCASSLGGSGNTIYFGEGSWLTVV.

The chain combines TRBV27 with TRBJ2-3; D gene ambiguous. The CDR3 runs 13 residues. The V end was cut by 3 bases, the J end by 6 bases, with 10 bases between. From germline, CDR1 is MNHEY and CDR2 SMNVEV (reference sequence). The CDR3 DNA reads as TGTGCCAGCAGTTTCCTTCTACGGGATACGCAGTATTTT. The encoded protein is CASSFLLRDTQYF.

The chain uses TRBV10-1 and TRBJ2-7; TRBD1 is a possible D gene (6 bases). Germline values: CDR1 WNHNN, CDR2 SYGVQD (reference sequence). The length of the CDR3 is 14 residues. Trimming removed 3 bases from V and 4 bases from J, with 13 bases in between. The CDR3 here is CASSDDRTPYEQYF. The CDR3 coding sequence is TGCGCCAGCAGTGATGACAGGACCCCATACGAGCAGTACTTC.

The J gene is TRBJ2-7, the V gene TRBV15; 8 nucleotides agree with TRBD1. Germline lookup yields CDR1 LNHNV and CDR2 YYDKDF (reference sequence). CDR3 length: 15 amino acids. V lost 5 bases and J lost 1; bases outside the gene matches: 7. The CDR3 is CATSADRARSYEQYF. CDR3 bases: TGTGCCACCAGCGCGGACAGGGCAAGGTCCTACGAGCAGTACTTC.

The gene calls are TRBV4-1 and TRBJ1-1, with D possibly being TRBD1 (5 bases). V shed 4 bases and J shed 1 base, with 13 bases lying between them. The CDR3 is 15 amino acids. Germline loops: CDR1 MGHRA, CDR2 YSYEKL. The CDR3 nucleotides read TGCGCCAGCAGCCTGGATCATACAGGGAACACTGAAGCTTTCTTT. It translates to CASSLDHTGNTEAFF.

This chain connects TRBV28 to TRBJ2-3; no reliable D call. CDR1 and CDR2 from the germline V gene are MDHEN and SYDVKM. V was cut by 5 bases and J by 0 bases, with 12 bases left in between. This CDR3 is 15 amino acids long. The CDR3 DNA reads as TGTGCCAGCAGTCAAGCTTTAACTAGCACAGATACGCAGTATTTT. The encoded protein is CASSQALTSTDTQYF.

The chain employs TRBV6-5 and TRBJ1-2, with 8 bases that match TRBD1. The trim removed 6 bases at V and 8 bases at J, leaving 11 bases unmatched. The V gene's germline CDR1 is MNHEY and CDR2 SVGAGI. The CDR3 runs 14 residues. CDR3 nucleotide sequence: TGTGCCAGCAGACGCGGGACAGGCTCTTGGGGCTACACCTTC. It codes for CASRRGTGSWGYTF.

In this sample, this clone turned up once. One junction end does not reproduce the germline sequence, and a read error may be involved. This rearrangement joins TRBV6-6 to TRBJ2-7, with 7 bases fitting TRBD1. Germline V gene lookup returns CDR1 MNHNY and CDR2 SVGAGI (reference sequence). The CDR3 spans 13 residues. DNA for the CDR3: TGTGCCAGCAGTTACCAATATACACCGGGACAGAATTTC. Its translation: CASSYQYTPGQNF.

This clone was seen only once. At one end, the junction sequence differs from germline, possibly due to a read error. J is TRBJ2-4 and V is TRBV27; D is perhaps TRBD2 (5 bases). This CDR3 contains 15 residues. The germline CDR1 and CDR2 sequences are MNHEY and SMNVEV (reference sequence). CDR3 loop: CASSPRFLAKNIQCF. The CDR3 nucleotides read TGTGCCAGCAGTCCGAGATTCCTAGCCAAAAACATTCAGTGCTTC.

Worth noting for this clone: Additional DNA sequences in this sample encode the identical CDR3. The chain recombines TRBV28 with TRBJ2-7; 12 bases line up with TRBD2. With 6 bases clipped from V and 3 bases from J, the junction kept 3 bases outside the gene matches. Germline V CDR1 and CDR2: MDHEN, SYDVKM. The CDR3 extends over 14 amino acids. This chain's CDR3 is CASSLTSGSYEQYF. CDR3 nucleotide sequence: TGTGCCAGCAGCCTGACTAGCGGGAGCTACGAGCAGTACTTC.

Concerning this clone itself: At one end, the junction sequence differs from germline, possibly due to a read error. V and J are TRBV28 and TRBJ1-1; 7 bases are a match to TRBD1. CDR1 MDHEN and CDR2 SYDVKM come from the germline V gene. CDR3 length: 15 amino acids. The CDR3 reads CVSSLLTGINTEAFF. The CDR3 DNA reads TGTGTCAGCAGTTTGCTGACAGGGATAAACACTGAAGCTTTCTTT.

Relative to its sample, this clone is medium-sized (0.01 to 0.1%). Here the CDR3 reads CASSQVGADTQYF. Written as DNA, the CDR3 is TGCGCCAGCAGCCAAGTAGGGGCAGATACGCAGTATTTT. The V gene is TRBV4-1, the J gene TRBJ2-3, with D possibly TRBD1 on 5 matching bases. This CDR3 is built from 13 residues. CDR1 is MGHRA, CDR2 YSYEKL, per germline. Deletions cut 1 base from V and 4 bases from J, with 6 bases between.

The rearrangement joins TRBV5-6 to TRBJ2-5, with 9 bases that match TRBD2. Germline V gene data show CDR1 as SGHDT and CDR2 as YYEEEE. With V trimmed by 3 bases and J by 4 bases, 16 bases remained unmatched. The CDR3 has 18 residues. The CDR3 nucleotides read TGTGCCAGCAGCTCGGGACCCTGGGCGGGGGGGCCTCCAGAGACCCAGTACTTC. Amino acids: CASSSGPWAGGPPETQYF.

The genes are TRBV7-9 and TRBJ2-7; 10 bases agree with TRBD1. The CDR3 contains 15 residues. The germline CDR1 and CDR2 sequences are SEHNR and FQNEAQ (reference sequence). J gave up 3 bases and V 5 bases, and 7 bases lay outside the gene matches. CDR3 bases: TGTGCCAGCAGCGAGACAGGGGGCTTGGGCTACGAGCAGTACTTC. It codes for CASSETGGLGYEQYF.

The chain employs TRBV7-2 and TRBJ1-2; no definite D call. Germline loops: CDR1 SGHTA, CDR2 FQGNSA. Trimming shortened V by 1 base and J by 2 bases, and 14 bases separated the two germline ends. The length of the CDR3 is 16 residues. CDR3 sequence (DNA): TGTGCCAGCAGCTTAGTTCCACAGATAGTAAACTATGGCTACACCTTC. Its translation is CASSLVPQIVNYGYTF. The complete variable domain, with remaining parts taken from reference TRBV7-2 and TRBJ1-2, reads GAGVSQSPSNKVTEKGKDVELRCDPISGHTALYWYRQSLGQGLEFLIYFQGNSAPDKSGLPSDRFSAERTGGSVSTLTIQRTQQEDSAVYLCASSLVPQIVNYGYTFGSGTRLTVV.

This clone was counted only a few times. The chain employs TRBV19 and TRBJ1-1; D gene uncertain. V lost 10 bases, J lost 3 bases, and 15 bases lay in between. Germline V gene data show CDR1 as LNHDA and CDR2 as SQIVND (reference sequence). The CDR3 is 13 residues long. CDR3 sequence reads: CATERSSYTEAFF. The CDR3 DNA reads as TGTGCCACCGAGAGGAGCAGCTACACTGAAGCTTTCTTT.

The V and J genes are TRBV7-8 and TRBJ1-1; D is unresolved. Trimming cost V 8 bases and J 0 bases, with 13 bases left between them. The CDR3 has 14 amino acids. The germline V gene encodes CDR1 SGHVS and CDR2 FQNEAQ. CDR3 protein: CASAPWEVNTEAFF. The CDR3 bases are TGTGCCAGCGCCCCTTGGGAGGTGAACACTGAAGCTTTCTTT.

The V call is TRBV28, the J call TRBJ1-2; TRBD1 matches 7 bases. The CDR3 contains 14 residues. From germline, CDR1 is MDHEN and CDR2 SYDVKM. V lost 8 bases to trimming and J lost 6 bases; unmatched junction nucleotides: 12. The CDR3 DNA sequence: TGTGCCAGCGGATCCCAGGGGGAGTTACATGGCTACACCTTC. It codes for CASGSQGELHGYTF.